Listed below are T cell receptor beta chains from one sample, sequenced in a study of cytomegalovirus exposure and HLA in healthy donors. Profiling relied on immunoSEQ multiplex PCR, and the TCRdb table lists in-frame clones only, not all of them. The repertoire consists of 50,000 to 60,000 clones, with approximately 78% occurring once and the leading ten covering approximately 1.3%. The specimen sequenced was PBMCs. These TCRs come from a female donor in good health and CMV-seronegative. Both conserved end residues are part of each CDR3. The D gene is left open where the match is weak. Size is omitted from some rows. Given values are once, few, many or a class for expanded clones.

V	size	D	J	CDR3	DNA
TRBV5-1	NA	NA	TRBJ1-1	CASSPDSSWPEAFF	TGCGCCAGCAGCCCGGACAGTTCATGGCCTGAAGCTTTCTTT
TRBV25-1	NA	NA	TRBJ1-5	CASSEWAGSNQPQHF	TGTGCCAGCAGTGAATGGGCAGGTAGCAATCAGCCCCAGCATTTT
TRBV29-1	NA	NA	TRBJ2-5	CSVEMTLRETQYF	TGCAGCGTTGAAATGACTCTTCGGGAGACCCAGTACTTC
TRBV10-3	NA	TRBD1	TRBJ2-5	CAISEGGGTGGIETQYF	TGTGCCATCAGTGAAGGTGGCGGGACAGGGGGAATAGAGACCCAGTACTTC
TRBV6-6	NA	TRBD2	TRBJ2-1	CASLPAGGGSYEQFF	TGTGCCAGCCTTCCGGCGGGGGGTGGTTCTTATGAGCAGTTCTTC
TRBV30	NA	NA	TRBJ2-7	CAWRYGGEQYF	TGTGCCTGGAGGTACGGGGGCGAGCAGTACTTC
TRBV5-4	NA	TRBD2	TRBJ2-5	CASGLPGLGAGTQYF	TGTGCCAGCGGTTTACCGGGACTAGGGGCTGGGACCCAGTACTTC
TRBV4-1	NA	NA	TRBJ1-2	CASSATVPSNYGYTF	TGCGCCAGCAGCGCTACAGTCCCGAGTAACTATGGCTACACCTTC
TRBV30	NA	NA	TRBJ2-2	CAFHGLRADTGELFF	TGTGCCTTCCACGGACTTAGGGCCGACACCGGGGAGCTGTTTTTT
TRBV19	NA	TRBD1	TRBJ2-5	CASQRGQGEETQYF	TGTGCCAGTCAAAGGGGACAGGGCGAAGAGACCCAGTACTTC
TRBV5-6	NA	NA	TRBJ2-7	CASSSGSGNEQYF	TGTGCCAGCAGCTCCGGGTCGGGGAACGAGCAGTACTTC
TRBV19	NA	TRBD1	TRBJ1-3	CASSIQQGAGNTIYF	TGTGCCAGTAGTATCCAACAGGGGGCTGGAAACACCATATATTTT
TRBV7-9	NA	NA	TRBJ1-4	CASSLASGNEKLFF	TGTGCCAGCAGCTTAGCGTCGGGGAATGAAAAACTGTTTTTT
TRBV5-1	once	NA	TRBJ2-7	CASSLLPYTDRPYEQYF	TGCGCCAGCAGCTTGTTACCGTACACAGACAGGCCCTACGAGCAGTACTTC
TRBV15	NA	TRBD1	TRBJ2-1	CATSRGDRDVDNEQFF	TGTGCCACCAGCAGAGGTGACAGGGACGTTGACAATGAGCAGTTCTTC
TRBV2	NA	NA	TRBJ1-4	CASLDSRANEKLFF	TGTGCCAGCCTGGATTCGAGGGCTAATGAAAAACTGTTTTTT
TRBV30	NA	NA	TRBJ2-1	CAWSVGTGQFF	TGTGCCTGGAGTGTAGGTACGGGGCAGTTCTTC
TRBV27	NA	TRBD2	TRBJ2-2	CASSLSRGLAGPGTGELFF	TGTGCCAGCAGTTTATCCCGGGGACTAGCGGGCCCTGGGACCGGGGAGCTGTTTTTT
TRBV9	NA	NA	TRBJ2-3	CASSARRGNTDTQYF	TGTGCCAGCAGCGCCCGCCGGGGTAACACAGATACGCAGTATTTT
TRBV10-3	NA	TRBD2	TRBJ2-2	CGTSGDFVDTGELFF	TGTGGGACTAGCGGGGATTTCGTAGACACCGGGGAGCTGTTTTTT
TRBV5-1	NA	NA	TRBJ2-7	CASSLETGSSYEQYF	TGCGCCAGCAGCTTGGAAACAGGGAGCTCCTACGAGCAGTACTTC
TRBV7-9	NA	TRBD2	TRBJ2-7	CASSFTGTSGGYGEQYF	TGTGCCAGCAGCTTTACGGGGACTAGCGGGGGGTATGGCGAACAGTACTTC
TRBV30	NA	NA	TRBJ1-1	CAWSLTGNTEAFF	TGTGCCTGGAGTCTGACAGGGAACACTGAAGCTTTCTTT
TRBV7-9	NA	NA	TRBJ1-1	CASSTLTPTEAFF	TGTGCCAGCAGCACACTAACACCGACTGAAGCTTTCTTT
TRBV6-6	once	TRBD1	TRBJ2-7	CASKPGGSYEQYF	TGTGCCAGCAAACCAGGGGGATCCTACGAGCAGTACTTC
TRBV18	NA	NA	TRBJ2-5	CASSPPVDTVFGETQYF	TGTGCCAGCTCACCACCGGTGGACACGGTCTTCGGGGAGACCCAGTACTTC
TRBV6-5	NA	NA	TRBJ2-3	CASSPHRSTDTQYF	TGTGCCAGCAGCCCCCACCGGAGCACAGATACGCAGTATTTT
TRBV4-3	NA	NA	TRBJ1-2	CASSQLYIGYTF	TGCGCCAGCAGCCAACTCTATATAGGCTACACCTTC
TRBV7-9	NA	NA	TRBJ2-3	CSSSFGLRLGNRDTQYF	TGTTCCAGCAGCTTTGGTCTACGACTAGGGAATCGAGATACGCAGTATTTT
TRBV7-2	NA	TRBD2	TRBJ2-1	CASTLGTSGAAGDNEQFF	TGTGCCAGCACCCTCGGGACTAGCGGGGCCGCGGGGGACAATGAGCAGTTCTTC
TRBV25-1	NA	TRBD1	TRBJ2-5	CASNPHSTGGRETQYF	TGTGCCAGCAACCCTCATTCGACAGGGGGCCGGGAGACCCAGTACTTC
TRBV15	NA	NA	TRBJ1-3	CATSRGQSSGNTIYF	TGTGCCACCAGCAGAGGACAGTCCTCTGGAAACACCATATATTTT
TRBV29-1	NA	NA	TRBJ1-2	CSVPGNYGYTF	TGCAGCGTTCCGGGTAACTATGGCTACACCTTC
TRBV6-6	NA	NA	TRBJ2-3	CASSHRQSTDTQYF	TGTGCCAGCAGCCACAGGCAAAGCACAGATACGCAGTATTTT
TRBV5-1	once	TRBD2	TRBJ2-7	CASSWGTSGGAGEQYF	TGCGCCAGCAGCTGGGGGACTAGCGGGGGGGCGGGCGAGCAGTACTTC
TRBV19	NA	TRBD1	TRBJ2-7	CASSASSGQGGYEQYF	TGTGCCAGTAGTGCGTCCTCGGGACAGGGGGGGTACGAGCAGTACTTC
TRBV7-3	NA	TRBD2	TRBJ2-1	CASSLVGGANEQFF	TGTGCCAGCAGCTTAGTCGGGGGGGCTAATGAGCAGTTCTTC
TRBV11-2	NA	NA	TRBJ2-3	CASSLETGGSTDTQYF	TGTGCCAGCAGCTTAGAAACCGGCGGGTCCACAGATACGCAGTATTTT
TRBV2	NA	NA	TRBJ2-3	CASSVKGGTDTQYF	TGTGCCAGCAGTGTTAAGGGGGGCACAGATACGCAGTATTTT
TRBV5-6	once	NA	TRBJ1-1	CASSLARSRVTEAFF	TGTGCCAGCAGCTTGGCGCGGAGCAGGGTCACTGAAGCTTTCTTT
TRBV18	NA	NA	TRBJ1-2	CASSSGLNEGYTF	TGTGCCAGCTCCTCAGGGCTCAACGAGGGCTACACCTTC
TRBV9	NA	NA	TRBJ1-6	CASSEGTSVNSPLHF	TGTGCCAGCAGCGAGGGGACAAGCGTTAATTCACCCCTCCACTTT
TRBV7-9	NA	NA	TRBJ1-1	CASSSGQPSEAFF	TGTGCCAGCAGCTCGGGACAACCCTCGGAAGCTTTCTTT
TRBV19	NA	NA	TRBJ2-3	CASWNGGITDTQYF	TGTGCCAGTTGGAACGGGGGTATCACAGATACGCAGTATTTT
TRBV6-1	NA	NA	TRBJ2-5	CASSDRQRETQYF	TGTGCCAGCAGTGACCGACAGAGAGAGACCCAGTACTTC
TRBV5-6	NA	TRBD1	TRBJ1-5	CASSLGDRNQPQHF	TGTGCCAGCAGCTTGGGGGACAGAAATCAGCCCCAGCATTTT
TRBV2	NA	NA	TRBJ1-2	CASTGGAVYGYTF	TGTGCCAGCACCGGGGGGGCAGTTTATGGCTACACCTTC
TRBV28	NA	NA	TRBJ1-2	CASSSVNYGYTF	TGTGCCAGTTCTAGCGTTAACTATGGCTACACCTTC
TRBV2	NA	NA	TRBJ1-6	CASSDPGGIPFHF	TGTGCCAGCAGTGATCCGGGGGGAATACCCTTCCACTTT
TRBV11-2	NA	NA	TRBJ2-5	CASSRGPLGSGQETQYF	TGTGCCAGCAGCCGAGGCCCCTTGGGTAGCGGCCAAGAGACCCAGTACTTC
TRBV10-2	NA	NA	TRBJ1-3	CASRGGTGSGNTIYF	TGCGCCAGCAGGGGGGGAACAGGCTCTGGAAACACCATATATTTT
TRBV7-9	NA	NA	TRBJ1-5	CASSLSAGQPQHF	TGTGCCAGCAGCTTATCAGCGGGGCAGCCCCAGCATTTT
TRBV5-4	NA	NA	TRBJ1-1	CASSFGGQWNTEAFF	TGTGCCAGCAGCTTCGGGGGGCAGTGGAACACTGAAGCTTTCTTT